The 17 T cell receptor beta chains below come from one sample, sequenced in a study of cytomegalovirus exposure and HLA in healthy donors. The data were produced by immunoSEQ multiplex PCR, yet TCRdb's version contains in-frame clones alone and is incomplete. The sample carries around 190,000 clones, roughly 86% recorded once. The sample comprised PBMCs. The receptors here all came from a man aged 30 to 45 in good health and CMV-seropositive.

The chain carries TRBV15 and TRBJ2-7; D is possibly TRBD1 or TRBD2 (6 bases each). Germline V gene sequence: CDR1 LNHNV, CDR2 YYDKDF (reference sequence). This CDR3 is 13 amino acids long. Between the trimmed V and J ends, which lost 1 base and 6 bases, there was a span of 10 bases. CDR3 coding DNA: TGTGCCACCAGCAGAGTTAGGGGGGCCGAGCAGTACTTC. Its translation is CATSRVRGAEQYF.

The V gene is TRBV30, the J gene TRBJ1-6; a weak D match, TRBD1 (6 bases). CDR3 length equals 14 residues. V was cut by 8 bases and J by 9 bases, with 20 bases left in between. The germline CDR1 and CDR2 sequences are GTSNPN and SVGIG (reference sequence). The chain's CDR3 is CAGMVWGRFSPLHF. CDR3 coding DNA: TGTGCCGGAATGGTATGGGGGCGGTTTTCACCCCTCCACTTT. Looking up the rest from reference TRBV30 and TRBJ1-6 gives the full variable domain: SQTIHQWPATLVQPVGSPLSLECTVEGTSNPNLYWYRQAAGRGLQLLFYSVGIGQISSEVPQNLSASRPQDRQFILSSKKLLLSDSGFYLCAGMVWGRFSPLHFGNGTRLTVT.

The chain carries TRBV19 and TRBJ1-4, with 7 bases identical to TRBD1. Germline CDR1 and CDR2: LNHDA and SQIVND (reference sequence). CDR3 length equals 14 residues. V shed 6 bases, J shed 7 bases, and the junction held 8 bases outside the gene matches. CDR3 protein: CASSRGQYGEKLFF. The CDR3 region has the DNA TGTGCCAGTAGCCGGGGACAGTATGGTGAAAAACTGTTTTTT.

This chain joins TRBV5-6 and TRBJ2-5; D not certain. From germline, CDR1 is SGHDT and CDR2 YYEEEE. V shed 0 bases and J shed 10 bases, with 10 bases lying between them. CDR3 length: 12 residues. The CDR3 sequence: CASSLGGRYQYF. Written as DNA, the CDR3 is TGTGCCAGCAGCTTGGGGGGTCGTTACCAGTACTTC.

V is TRBV4-1 and J is TRBJ1-5; D gene ambiguous. CDR3 length: 17 amino acids. V gave up 0 bases and J gave up 4 bases, with 16 bases separating them. Germline-derived CDR1 and CDR2 are MGHRA and YSYEKL. CDR3 DNA: TGCGCCAGCAGCCAAGATCCCCGTCGGCGGCCAAATCAGCCCCAGCATTTT. Translated: CASSQDPRRRPNQPQHF.

J is TRBJ2-3 and V is TRBV5-1; D is perhaps TRBD2 (6 bases). Deletions cut 0 bases from V and 5 bases from J, with 10 bases between. Germline CDR1 is SGHRS and CDR2 is YFSETQ. The CDR3 covers 14 residues. In nucleotides, the CDR3 is TGCGCCAGCAGCTTGGAAGGTAGCGGAGATACGCAGTATTTT. Its translation is CASSLEGSGDTQYF.

The chain carries TRBV28 and TRBJ2-7; D possibly corresponds to TRBD1 (5 bases). The V end lost 7 bases, the J end lost 1 base, and 17 bases lay between the germline ends. Per germline, CDR1 MDHEN and CDR2 SYDVKM. The CDR3 has 15 residues. In DNA, the CDR3 is TGTGCCAGCACCCCGGACATGGATATATCCTACGAGCAGTACTTC. Its translation: CASTPDMDISYEQYF.

This chain joins TRBV29-1 and TRBJ2-2; D is unclear. Trimming left V 1 base short and J 4 bases short, with 10 bases between. Germline V gene data show CDR1 as SQVTM and CDR2 as ANQGSEA. The CDR3 is 14 amino acids. CDR3 amino acids: CSVEGPLSTGELFF. In DNA form, the CDR3 reads TGCAGCGTTGAAGGGCCGCTGTCCACCGGGGAGCTGTTTTTT.

The chain recombines TRBV7-2 with TRBJ2-7, with D possibly matching TRBD1 (5 bases). Looked up from germline, CDR1 is SGHTA and CDR2 is FQGNSA. The CDR3 contains 14 residues. Trimming removed 5 bases from V and 3 bases from J, with 14 bases in between. CDR3 sequence reads: CASSRVQAIYEQYF. For the CDR3, the DNA is TGTGCCAGCAGCCGGGTACAGGCAATCTACGAGCAGTACTTC.

The chain employs TRBV2 and TRBJ2-7; D gene ambiguous. The CDR3 length is 12 residues. Germline V gives CDR1 SNHLY, CDR2 FYNNEI. V lost 6 bases, J lost 3 bases, and 9 bases lay in between. CDR3 residues: CASRDTIYEQYF. The CDR3 bases are TGTGCCAGCAGGGATACCATCTACGAGCAGTACTTC.

This clone has more than one count but fewer than ten. The V gene is TRBV6-5, the J gene TRBJ2-7, with 8 bases identical to TRBD1. CDR1 MNHEY and CDR2 SVGAGI come from the germline V gene. This CDR3 region has 13 residues. The V gene end was trimmed by 6 bases and the J gene end by 9 bases; junction bases not matched to a gene: 10. The CDR3 coding sequence is TGTGCCAGCAGAGGAGGACAGGGTTTTTCGCAGTACTTC. As protein: CASRGGQGFSQYF.

This chain joins TRBV5-1 and TRBJ1-3; no firm D call. Germline values: CDR1 SGHRS, CDR2 YFSETQ. V dropped 0 bases and J dropped 0 bases, with 7 bases sitting between them. This CDR3 is built from 15 residues. For the CDR3, the DNA is TGCGCCAGCAGCTTGGATCTGAGCTCTGGAAACACCATATATTTT. It encodes CASSLDLSSGNTIYF.

The rearrangement links TRBV7-8 to TRBJ2-7; 10 nucleotides line up with TRBD1. Germline V gives CDR1 SGHVS, CDR2 FQNEAQ. V was pared by 4 bases and J by 3 bases, with 6 bases of the junction left unmatched. The CDR3 covers 15 residues. The CDR3 reads CASSSPGTGVYEQYF. In DNA form, the CDR3 reads TGTGCCAGCAGCTCCCCCGGGACAGGGGTCTACGAGCAGTACTTC.

This chain links TRBV11-3 with TRBJ2-2; D is possibly TRBD1 (7 bases). V gave up 8 bases and J gave up 4 bases, with 14 bases separating them. The CDR3 length is 14 residues. Germline V lookup: CDR1 SGHNT, CDR2 YENEEA. The DNA for the CDR3 is TGTGCCAGCCGCTACAGGGGAGGCACCGGGGAGCTGTTTTTT. As protein: CASRYRGGTGELFF.

This clone was counted only a few times. Other DNA sequences in the same sample also yield this CDR3. The rearrangement links TRBV7-9 to TRBJ2-7, with D tentatively TRBD2 (5 bases). Trimming took 1 base from V and 3 from J, leaving 7 bases between them. This CDR3 is 13 amino acids long. Germline values: CDR1 SEHNR, CDR2 FQNEAQ (reference sequence). For the CDR3, the DNA is TGTGCCAGCAGCTTAGTAGGAGGCTACGAGCAGTACTTC. This encodes CASSLVGGYEQYF.

CDR3 protein: CASSPGVGKNTEAFF. CDR3 nucleotides: TGTGCCAGCAGCCCCGGGGTAGGGAAGAACACTGAAGCTTTCTTT. This chain connects TRBV7-9 to TRBJ1-1, with D unresolved. The germline CDR1 and CDR2 sequences are SEHNR and FQNEAQ (reference sequence). This CDR3 comprises 15 residues. The V gene lost 5 bases and the J gene lost 1 base, with 14 bases spanning the gap.

A remark on this clone: This sample includes further DNA sequences coding for the same CDR3. This CDR3 reads CASSLGAANTEAFF. DNA of the CDR3: TGCGCCAGCAGCTTGGGGGCAGCAAACACTGAAGCTTTCTTT. The chain has TRBV5-1 and TRBJ1-1; D is ambiguous. Trimming pared 0 bases from V and 2 bases from J, leaving 8 bases between. Germline V gene sequence: CDR1 SGHRS, CDR2 YFSETQ. There are 14 residues in the CDR3.